These T cell receptor beta chains were read from a single sample in a study of T cell responses to AZD1222 COVID-19 vaccine. Sequenced by immunoSEQ multiplex PCR; TCRdb stores in-frame clones only, minus some. Found here are roughly 53,000 clones, approximately 84% of them singletons; the top ten hold about a quarter. The source material was peripheral blood, sampled on day 0 of AZD1222 vaccination. Receptors originate from an adult in good health. CDR3s include the opening cysteine and the closing phenylalanine or tryptophan. Fields, in order: clone size, V gene, J gene, D gene, CDR3 DNA, CDR3 protein. A D gene is named only where the DNA matches it firmly. Clone size appears in some rows only: once, few, many, or a class for an expanded clone.

size: once
V: TRBV9
J: TRBJ2-1
D: TRBD2
DNA: TGTGCCAGCAGCGTAGATAGCGGGTACCGGTTCTTC
CDR3: CASSVDSGYRFF

size: once
V: TRBV6-2/TRBV6-3
J: TRBJ2-7
D: NA
DNA: TGTGCCAGCAGTGTACAGGGTTCGGAGCAGTACTTC
CDR3: CASSVQGSEQYF

size: NA
V: TRBV6-5
J: TRBJ1-2
D: NA
DNA: TGTGCCAGCGCGAAGGGGGGCGCCTTCGGCTACACCTTC
CDR3: CASAKGGAFGYTF

size: NA
V: TRBV19
J: TRBJ2-2
D: TRBD1
DNA: TGTGCCAGTAGTAAATCCGGGACAGGGACCGGGGAGCTGTTTTTT
CDR3: CASSKSGTGTGELFF

size: NA
V: TRBV6-5
J: TRBJ2-7
D: NA
DNA: TGTGCCAGCAGCCGTGGGGGAGACGAGCAGTACTTC
CDR3: CASSRGGDEQYF

size: NA
V: TRBV4-1
J: TRBJ1-1
D: NA
DNA: TGCGCCAGCAGCCAAGCGTTTGTCACAGGGCGGCGGCCTGAAGCTTTCTTT
CDR3: CASSQAFVTGRRPEAFF

size: NA
V: TRBV6-5
J: TRBJ1-5
D: TRBD1
DNA: TGTGCCAGCAGTACTACAGGGGCTTATCAGCCCCAGCATTTT
CDR3: CASSTTGAYQPQHF

size: few
V: TRBV29-1
J: TRBJ2-6
D: NA
DNA: TGCAGCGTTGACACTAGCTCTGGGGCCAACGTCCTGACTTTC
CDR3: CSVDTSSGANVLTF

size: NA
V: TRBV6-2/TRBV6-3
J: TRBJ2-5
D: NA
DNA: TGTGCCAGCAGTGTTGGGGGGGAGACCCAGTACTTC
CDR3: CASSVGGETQYF

size: once
V: TRBV27
J: TRBJ1-5
D: TRBD1
DNA: TGTGCCAGTAAGACAGGGTACAATCAGCCCCAGCATTTT
CDR3: CASKTGYNQPQHF

size: once
V: TRBV5-6
J: TRBJ2-4
D: NA
DNA: TGTGCCAGCAGCTCGCGTCCCAAAAACATTCAGTACTTC
CDR3: CASSSRPKNIQYF

size: NA
V: TRBV6-6
J: TRBJ2-1
D: TRBD2
DNA: TGTGCCAGCTTAGCCGAGAGACTAGCGGGAGATCAGTTCTTC
CDR3: CASLAERLAGDQFF

size: NA
V: TRBV6-2/TRBV6-3
J: TRBJ2-3
D: TRBD2
DNA: TGTGCCAGCAGTTCTCCTACTAGGGAGGGTACAGATACGCAGTATTTT
CDR3: CASSSPTREGTDTQYF

size: NA
V: TRBV9
J: TRBJ1-5
D: NA
DNA: TGTGCCAGCAGCGTAGATGGGGGGTCCAATCAGCCCCAGCATTTT
CDR3: CASSVDGGSNQPQHF

size: NA
V: TRBV2
J: TRBJ1-2
D: TRBD1
DNA: TGTGCCAGCGGTTGGGACAGCGGATATGGCTACACCTTC
CDR3: CASGWDSGYGYTF

size: NA
V: TRBV6-5
J: TRBJ1-2
D: NA
DNA: TGTGCCAGCAGTTACGCGAAAGGAGGGGGCTATGGCTACACCTTC
CDR3: CASSYAKGGGYGYTF

size: once
V: TRBV5-5
J: TRBJ1-5
D: NA
DNA: TGTGCCAGCAGCTTGTTTGAGGGGAACAATCAGCCCCAGCATTTT
CDR3: CASSLFEGNNQPQHF

size: NA
V: TRBV6-4
J: TRBJ1-1
D: NA
DNA: TGTGCCAGCAGTATATACAGGGAGAACACTGAAGCTTTCTTT
CDR3: CASSIYRENTEAFF

size: NA
V: TRBV18
J: TRBJ2-2
D: TRBD1
DNA: TGTGCCAGCTCATCAGGGGGTCGCACCGGGGAGCTGTTTTTT
CDR3: CASSSGGRTGELFF

size: few
V: TRBV11-2
J: TRBJ1-6
D: NA
DNA: TGTGCCAGCAGCTTAGTCCCGGGGAGGTATAATTCACCCCTCCACTTT
CDR3: CASSLVPGRYNSPLHF

size: NA
V: TRBV7-9
J: TRBJ1-1
D: NA
DNA: TGTGCCAGCAGCTTAGGGGAGGGGGACACTGAAGCTTTCTTT
CDR3: CASSLGEGDTEAFF

size: NA
V: TRBV19
J: TRBJ2-5
D: NA
DNA: TGTGCCAGTAGTGACGGTCCAATCGGTGAGACCCAGTACTTC
CDR3: CASSDGPIGETQYF

size: once
V: TRBV5-6
J: TRBJ1-2
D: NA
DNA: TGTGCCAGCAGCGTGGGACGGACCTATGGCTACACCTTC
CDR3: CASSVGRTYGYTF

size: NA
V: TRBV11-2
J: TRBJ1-4
D: NA
DNA: TGTGCCAGCAGCTCGCCTTCGGGACTGAGGACTAATGAAAAACTGTTTTTT
CDR3: CASSSPSGLRTNEKLFF

size: NA
V: TRBV4-1
J: TRBJ2-6
D: NA
DNA: TGCGCCAGCAGCCAAGTAAACTCTGGGGCCAACGTCCTGACTTTC
CDR3: CASSQVNSGANVLTF